These 18 T cell receptor beta chains were all obtained from the same sample, sequenced in a study of blood T cell repertoires in COVID-19. The protocol was immunoSEQ multiplex PCR, while the TCRdb copy is restricted to in-frame clones and leaves out a portion. The table records some 170,000 clones, roughly 90% of them present only once. The specimen sequenced was peripheral blood. The receptor set was obtained from a man in his 60s with active or convalescent COVID-19.

The chain combines TRBV5-4 with TRBJ1-2, with 7 bases that match TRBD1. The CDR3 has 14 residues. With 4 bases clipped from V and 5 bases from J, the junction kept 8 bases outside the gene matches. The germline CDR1 and CDR2 sequences are SGHNT and YYREEE (reference sequence). CDR3 in DNA: TGTGCCAGCAGCCGGCTGGGACAGTCTTATGGCTACACCTTC. It specifies CASSRLGQSYGYTF.

This chain links TRBV9 with TRBJ2-4; weak D call: TRBD1 (6 bases). The V and J ends lost 2 bases and 11 bases respectively, with 20 bases between them. The CDR3 extends over 15 amino acids. Germline V gene sequence: CDR1 SGDLS, CDR2 YYNGEE. The CDR3 DNA is TGTGCCAGCAGCGTGACACCGGGGACAAAACATTTTCAGTACTTC. The encoded protein is CASSVTPGTKHFQYF.

This clone was seen more than once but under ten times. The chain links TRBV6-5 to TRBJ1-1; 10 bases map to TRBD1. V lost 5 bases and J lost 5; bases outside the gene matches: 5. Germline values: CDR1 MNHEY, CDR2 SVGAGI. The CDR3 totals 14 residues. The CDR3 loop is CASSKGQGWTEAFF. The CDR3 region has the DNA TGTGCCAGCAGTAAGGGACAGGGGTGGACTGAAGCTTTCTTT.

The chain recombines TRBV2 with TRBJ1-3, with a possible D match to TRBD1 (5 bases). Trimming took 2 bases from V and 2 from J, leaving 10 bases between them. CDR1 SNHLY and CDR2 FYNNEI come from the germline V gene. The CDR3 totals 15 residues. In nucleotides, the CDR3 is TGTGCCAGCAGTGAACAGGGTTGGGCTGGAAACACCATATATTTT. The encoded protein is CASSEQGWAGNTIYF.

J is TRBJ1-1 and V is TRBV2; TRBD1 aligns across 8 bases. The CDR3 is made up of 17 amino acids. Germline values: CDR1 SNHLY, CDR2 FYNNEI. J lost 2 bases, V lost 6 bases, and 14 bases had no gene match. This CDR3 reads CASSQAETGGPNTEAFF. CDR3 nucleotides: TGTGCCAGCAGCCAAGCGGAAACAGGGGGACCTAACACTGAAGCTTTCTTT.

The chain employs TRBV15 and TRBJ1-5, with a tentative D call TRBD1 (5 bases). The CDR3 has 15 residues. Germline V gene data show CDR1 as LNHNV and CDR2 as YYDKDF (reference sequence). V was trimmed by 3 bases and J by 4 bases, leaving 13 bases between them. CDR3 loop: CATSRAQGINQPQHF. The CDR3 DNA reads as TGTGCCACCAGCAGGGCTCAGGGCATTAATCAGCCCCAGCATTTT.

The gene calls are TRBV5-1 and TRBJ2-4; TRBD2 matches 8 bases. Germline-derived CDR1 and CDR2 are SGHRS and YFSETQ. V lost 0 bases, J lost 7 bases, and 12 bases stayed unmatched. This CDR3 has 17 residues. The CDR3 DNA follows: TGCGCCAGCAGCTTGGCTTTTGGCGGGGGGCAGGGGAACATTCAGTACTTC. Amino acid sequence: CASSLAFGGGQGNIQYF.

This chain links TRBV6-5 with TRBJ1-6, with TRBD1 as a possible D gene (5 bases). V lost 3 bases and J 4 bases, leaving 13 bases between the germline ends. Germline V gene data show CDR1 as MNHEY and CDR2 as SVGAGI. The CDR3 consists of 16 residues. DNA of the CDR3: TGTGCCAGCAGTTATTCGGCAGGGAAATATAATTCACCCCTCCACTTT. Protein: CASSYSAGKYNSPLHF.

The chain has TRBV7-8 and TRBJ2-5, with 12 bases that match TRBD2. Germline loops: CDR1 SGHVS, CDR2 FQNEAQ. The CDR3 totals 16 residues. The V segment lost 5 bases and the J segment 3 bases; nucleotides outside the gene matches: 7. The CDR3 here is CASSPEASGREETQYF. DNA for the CDR3: TGTGCCAGCAGCCCGGAGGCTAGCGGGAGGGAAGAGACCCAGTACTTC.

The J gene is TRBJ1-2, the V gene TRBV7-9; no firm D call. The CDR3 is 13 residues long. The germline CDR1 and CDR2 sequences are SEHNR and FQNEAQ (reference sequence). Trimming left V 2 bases short and J 3 bases short, with 7 bases between. The CDR3 loop is CASSLPRDYGYTF. The DNA of the CDR3 is TGTGCCAGCAGCTTACCCCGAGACTATGGCTACACCTTC.

CDR3 sequence: CASSLLGAAGDSYEQYF. CDR3 in DNA: TGTGCCAGCTCACTACTCGGAGCTGCGGGGGACTCCTACGAGCAGTACTTC. This chain connects TRBV18 to TRBJ2-7, with 7 bases fitting TRBD2. This CDR3 is 17 amino acids long. V trimming: 4 bases; J trimming: 0 bases; junction bases outside the gene matches: 12. Per the germline V gene, CDR1 is KGHSH and CDR2 is LQKENI.

V and J are TRBV2 and TRBJ1-5; D gene unclear. The CDR3 sequence is 14 residues long. Per germline, CDR1 SNHLY and CDR2 FYNNEI. The ends were cut back, 7 bases at V and 0 bases at J, with 10 bases in the middle. CDR3 nucleotide sequence: TGTGCCAGCAACGTGGCAGATAGCAATCAGCCCCAGCATTTT. It is translated as CASNVADSNQPQHF.

The J gene is TRBJ1-1, the V gene TRBV2, with TRBD1 identical over 9 bases. Germline V gene sequence: CDR1 SNHLY, CDR2 FYNNEI. This CDR3 region has 15 residues. The J segment lost 1 base and the V segment lost 6 bases, leaving 6 bases of the junction unmatched. CDR3 region: CASRIQGAPNTEAFF. The DNA of the CDR3 is TGTGCCAGCAGAATACAGGGGGCCCCGAACACTGAAGCTTTCTTT.

The chain has TRBV27 and TRBJ1-2, with 12 bases matching TRBD1. Germline CDR1 and CDR2: MNHEY and SMNVEV (reference sequence). The CDR3 loop spans 14 amino acids. V gave up 6 bases and J gave up 7 bases; unmatched junction bases: 6. CDR3 protein: CASRGTGGAFGYTF. CDR3 DNA sequence: TGTGCCAGCAGAGGGACAGGGGGCGCGTTTGGCTACACCTTC.

The genes are TRBV5-1 and TRBJ2-7; 8 bases align to TRBD1. The CDR3 length is 14 residues. V was clipped by 0 bases and J by 5 bases; unmatched bases: 4. Germline CDR1 reads SGHRS; CDR2 reads YFSETQ. CDR3 DNA: TGCGCCAGCAGCTTGGGACAGGGGTTCAACGAGCAGTACTTC. It is translated as CASSLGQGFNEQYF.

The chain combines TRBV7-9 with TRBJ2-7, with TRBD1 matching over 7 bases. Trimming removed 6 bases from V and 3 bases from J; junction bases left unmatched: 14. Germline V gene data show CDR1 as SEHNR and CDR2 as FQNEAQ (reference sequence). The length of the CDR3 is 16 residues. The CDR3 region is CASSGDRARKSYEQYF. The CDR3 nucleotides read TGTGCCAGCAGTGGGGACAGAGCGAGAAAAAGCTACGAGCAGTACTTC.

The rearrangement uses TRBV11-2 and TRBJ1-1; the D is unclear. The ends were cut back, 2 bases at V and 0 bases at J, with 10 bases in the middle. Germline values: CDR1 SGHAT, CDR2 FQNNGV. This CDR3 has 15 residues. The CDR3 reads CASSLFPELNTEAFF. The CDR3 region has the DNA TGTGCCAGCAGCTTATTCCCCGAGTTGAACACTGAAGCTTTCTTT.

The table lists this clone with a count of one. V and J are TRBV5-4 and TRBJ2-7, with 12 bases fitting TRBD2. The CDR3 is 17 amino acids. Germline CDR1 SGHNT, CDR2 YYREEE (reference sequence). J gave up 5 bases and V 1 base, and 10 bases lay outside the gene matches. As DNA, the CDR3 is TGTGCCAGCAGCTTGCCTAGCGGGAGGGCCGATAGGAACGAGCAGTACTTC. Residues: CASSLPSGRADRNEQYF.